This T cell receptor beta chain was captured by sequencing in a study of immune heterogeneity within non-small cell lung tumors. In a multiplex PCR, 32 V and 13 J primers amplified TCR beta CDR3. TCRdb independently ran MiXCR on the multiplex PCR reads; one entry per CDR3 protein. The table shows about 2,800 distinct CDR3 sequences, with just under 55% occurring only once. Template input was genomic DNA from bulk tumor (around 610 ng per sample). Collection of several biopsies per primary tumor, spaced far apart, took place during surgery. Curative operations were performed on patients who had untreated, newly diagnosed non-small cell lung cancer. The clonotype originates from a man between 60 and 70 years old with non-small cell lung cancer. Material for sequencing was lung tumor tissue.

The DNA for the CDR3 is TGTGCCAGCAGCCAAACAGGGGTAGGAGAAAAACTGTTTTTT. Protein product: CASSQTGVGEKLFF. The rearrangement joins TRBV6-1 to TRBJ1-4; 7 bases align to TRBD1. Germline loops: CDR1 MNHNS, CDR2 SASEGT. V gave up 6 bases and J gave up 8 bases; unmatched junction bases: 9. This CDR3 comprises 14 residues.